Listed below are T cell receptor beta chains from one sample, sequenced in a study of OX40 agonist ivuxolimab in advanced cancers. Produced via immunoSEQ multiplex PCR; TCRdb's table is partial and in-frame only. Among 10,000 to 11,000 clones listed, 63% were seen once. The sample in question was CD4+ or CD8+ T cells sorted from blood, obtained in a trial of the OX40 agonist ivuxolimab. Receptor source: an adult with an advanced solid tumor such as melanoma, head and neck, liver or kidney cancer. CDR3s include the opening cysteine and the closing phenylalanine or tryptophan. D genes are given only for firm matches. A clone size is listed for some rows: how often the clone was seen (once, few, many), or a class if it is expanded.

>TRBV7-9|TRBJ2-7|TRBD2|NA
TGTGCCAGCAGCTCAGGACTAGCGGGAGGCGAGCAGTACTTC
CASSSGLAGGEQYF
>TRBV5-1|TRBJ1-2|NA|NA
TGCGCCAGCAGCTTGGGCACATACTATGGCTACACCTTC
CASSLGTYYGYTF
>TRBV4-1|TRBJ1-5|NA|large
TGCGCCAGCAGCCAAGGGGGTTCGGGGGGCTCTTACCAGCATTTT
CASSQGGSGGSYQHF
>TRBV6-1|TRBJ2-2|NA|NA
TGTGCCAGCAGTGACAGGGCGAACACCGGGGAGCTGTTTTTT
CASSDRANTGELFF
>TRBV4-1|TRBJ2-1|TRBD2|NA
TGCGCCAGCAGCCAGAGGAGCGGGGGATACAATGAGCAGTTCTTC
CASSQRSGGYNEQFF
>TRBV19|TRBJ2-1|NA|NA
TGTGCCAGTAGCGCTAGCGCAAGCTCCTACAATGAGCAGTTCTTC
CASSASASSYNEQFF
>TRBV29-1|TRBJ1-2|NA|NA
TGCAGCGTTGAAGGGTCAGGGTCACTCTATGGCTACACCTTC
CSVEGSGSLYGYTF
>TRBV7-3|TRBJ2-7|NA|NA
TGTGCCAGCAGCCTCCGGGACGGTCCCTACGAGCAGTACTTC
CASSLRDGPYEQYF
>TRBV13|TRBJ1-2|TRBD1|NA
TGTGCCAGCAGCTTACGGACCGGGACAGGGGTTGGCTATGGCTACACCTTC
CASSLRTGTGVGYGYTF
>TRBV11-2|TRBJ2-7|TRBD1|NA
TGTGCCAGCAGCCCCGGGACAGTCCACGAGCAGTACTTC
CASSPGTVHEQYF
>TRBV29-1|TRBJ1-2|TRBD1|medium-sized
TGCAGCGTTGCTAGGGACAGGGGCGGCTACACCTTC
CSVARDRGGYTF
>TRBV7-8|TRBJ2-7|TRBD2|NA
TGTGCCTCCGGGGAGGGCTCCTACGAGCAGTACTTC
CASGEGSYEQYF
>TRBV10-2|TRBJ2-7|TRBD1|few
TGCGCCAGCAGTGACGGGACAGCGACTGCGTACGAGCAGTACTTC
CASSDGTATAYEQYF
>TRBV28|TRBJ2-7|NA|few
TGTGCCAGCAGTTTAAGGAGTGACTACGAGCAGTACTTC
CASSLRSDYEQYF
>TRBV19|TRBJ1-1|NA|once
TGTGCCAGTAGTAGGTCCAGTGGCACTGAAGCTTTCTTT
CASSRSSGTEAFF
>TRBV6-1|TRBJ2-3|TRBD2|few
TGTGCCAGCGGACTAGCGGGCACAGATACGCAGTATTTT
CASGLAGTDTQYF
>TRBV28|TRBJ1-1|NA|NA
TGTGCCAGCAGGGTTTGGATGAACACTGAAGCTTTCTTT
CASRVWMNTEAFF
>TRBV10-1|TRBJ1-4|TRBD1|NA
TGCGCCAGCAGTGAGTCAATCGGCAGGGGGCTAGCTAATGAAAAACTGTTTTTT
CASSESIGRGLANEKLFF
>TRBV7-9|TRBJ2-1|TRBD2|few
TGTGCCAGCAGAAAACTAGCGGGCTCGACCTACAATGAGCAGTTCTTC
CASRKLAGSTYNEQFF
>TRBV6-1|TRBJ2-7|NA|NA
TGTGCCAGCACTCCCGGGGCCTACGAGCAGTACTTC
CASTPGAYEQYF
>TRBV28|TRBJ1-5|TRBD1|NA
TGTGCCAGCAGTTTTCAGGGACAGACTTCGTGGCCCCAGCATTTT
CASSFQGQTSWPQHF
>TRBV7-9|TRBJ2-1|TRBD2|NA
TGTGCCAGCAGCTCGGGGGGTTATGAGCAGTTCTTC
CASSSGGYEQFF
>TRBV10-3|TRBJ1-1|TRBD1|once
TGTGCCAGCAGTTCCCAGGGGGACACTGAAGCTTTCTTT
CASSSQGDTEAFF
>TRBV9|TRBJ2-3|TRBD2|NA
TGTGCCAGCAGCTCGCGGGAGGGGGGCACAGATACGCAGTATTTT
CASSSREGGTDTQYF
>TRBV7-2|TRBJ2-3|NA|few
TGTGCCAGCAGCTTAGTGGGCAGGGCAGATACGCAGTATTTT
CASSLVGRADTQYF
>TRBV28|TRBJ2-7|NA|NA
TGTGCCAGCAGTTTAAAGAGCGAGCAGTACTTC
CASSLKSEQYF
>TRBV11-2|TRBJ2-2|NA|NA
TGTGCCAGCAGCCTAGGTCCGAGTGAGCTGTTTTTT
CASSLGPSELFF
>TRBV7-2|TRBJ1-5|TRBD1|once
TGTGCCAGCACCCCCGGGACAGGGAATAAGGTCCTCATCAATCAGCCCCAGCATTTT
CASTPGTGNKVLINQPQHF
>TRBV7-8|TRBJ1-1|NA|once
TGTGCCAGCAGCTCTAGTATAGGGATGAACACTGAAGCTTTCTTT
CASSSSIGMNTEAFF
>TRBV5-1|TRBJ1-1|NA|NA
TGCGCCAGCAGCAATCGGGGAAGGGTGCAGAACACTGAAGCTTTCTTT
CASSNRGRVQNTEAFF
>TRBV7-9|TRBJ1-1|NA|few
TGTGCCAGCAGCCCGGGGGCCAGCGAAGCTTTCTTT
CASSPGASEAFF
>TRBV7-9|TRBJ1-1|NA|NA
TGTGCCAGCAGCTTATCGGTCGAAGCTTTCTTT
CASSLSVEAFF
>TRBV19|TRBJ2-1|NA|NA
TGTGCCAGTAGTATAGCTGGAACAGGGACCAATGAGCAGTTCTTC
CASSIAGTGTNEQFF
>TRBV19|TRBJ2-7|TRBD2|NA
TGTGCCAGTAGTGGTGGCGGGAGCTCCTACGAGCAGTACTTC
CASSGGGSSYEQYF
>TRBV6-1|TRBJ2-1|NA|NA
TGTGCCAGCAGTGATAGCGGATACTACAATGAGCAGTTCTTC
CASSDSGYYNEQFF
>TRBV11-2|TRBJ2-7|NA|NA
TGTGCCAGCAGCTTAGATGGTGGGGGCTACGAGCAGTACTTC
CASSLDGGGYEQYF
>TRBV19|TRBJ1-1|NA|few
TGTGCCAGTTCAGAGAGGGTAAAGACTGAAGCTTTCTTT
CASSERVKTEAFF
>TRBV10-3|TRBJ2-3|TRBD2|NA
TGTGCCATTACCGGACTAGCCGCAGATACGCAGTATTTT
CAITGLAADTQYF
>TRBV5-1|TRBJ2-7|NA|NA
TGCGCCAGCAGCTTGGCCGATATCGGCACCTACGAGCAGTACTTC
CASSLADIGTYEQYF
>TRBV4-1|TRBJ1-3|NA|NA
TGCGCCAGCAGCCGGGAGTCTGGAAACACCATATATTTT
CASSRESGNTIYF
>TRBV7-2|TRBJ1-4|NA|NA
TGTGCCAGCAGCGACTACACGATGGGCAGCGAAAAACTGTTTTTT
CASSDYTMGSEKLFF
>TRBV5-5|TRBJ1-2|TRBD1|medium-sized
TGTGCCAGCAGCTTAGACAGGGCCTATGGCTACACCTTC
CASSLDRAYGYTF
>TRBV5-5|TRBJ1-5|NA|NA
TGTGCCAGCAGCTTGGGACTCCTAGTTGGCAATCAGCCCCAGCATTTT
CASSLGLLVGNQPQHF
>TRBV4-1|TRBJ1-6|TRBD1|NA
TGCGCCAGCAGCCAAGATGTGACAGGGAGTTCACCCCTCCACTTT
CASSQDVTGSSPLHF
>TRBV28|TRBJ2-5|TRBD2|once
TGTGCCAGCAGTTTATCCCTAGCGGGCCAAAAGACCCAGTACTTC
CASSLSLAGQKTQYF
>TRBV28|TRBJ1-5|NA|NA
TGTGCCAGCAGGACGGGACATTATAGCAATCAGCCCCAGCATTTT
CASRTGHYSNQPQHF
>TRBV29-1|TRBJ2-2|NA|medium-sized
TGCAGCGTGTGGGCGGGAATCGGGGAGCTGTTTTTT
CSVWAGIGELFF